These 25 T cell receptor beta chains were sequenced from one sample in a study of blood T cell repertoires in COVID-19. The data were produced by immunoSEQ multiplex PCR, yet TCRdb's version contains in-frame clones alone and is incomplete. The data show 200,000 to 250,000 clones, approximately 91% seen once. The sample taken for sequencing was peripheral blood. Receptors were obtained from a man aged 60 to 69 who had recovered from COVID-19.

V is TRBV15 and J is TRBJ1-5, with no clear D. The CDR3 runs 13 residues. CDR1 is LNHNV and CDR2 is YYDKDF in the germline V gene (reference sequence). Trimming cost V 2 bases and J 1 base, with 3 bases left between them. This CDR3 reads CATSRRSNQPQHF. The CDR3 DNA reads TGTGCCACCAGCAGACGGAGCAATCAGCCCCAGCATTTT.

Here the CDR3 DNA reads TGTGCCAGCAGTCCCCTAAACCAAGAGACCCAGTACTTC. It codes for CASSPLNQETQYF. The rearrangement joins TRBV7-2 to TRBJ2-5; D is unresolved. The germline V gene has CDR1 SGHTA and CDR2 FQGNSA. V lost 6 bases, J lost 0 bases, and 8 bases lay in between. The CDR3 has 13 amino acids.

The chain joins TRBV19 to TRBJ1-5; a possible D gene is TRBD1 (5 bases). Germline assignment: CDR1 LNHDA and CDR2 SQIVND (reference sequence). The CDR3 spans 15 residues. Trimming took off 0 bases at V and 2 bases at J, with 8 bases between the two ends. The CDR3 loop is CASSIDRGGNQPQHF. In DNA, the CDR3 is TGTGCCAGTAGTATAGATCGGGGGGGCAATCAGCCCCAGCATTTT.

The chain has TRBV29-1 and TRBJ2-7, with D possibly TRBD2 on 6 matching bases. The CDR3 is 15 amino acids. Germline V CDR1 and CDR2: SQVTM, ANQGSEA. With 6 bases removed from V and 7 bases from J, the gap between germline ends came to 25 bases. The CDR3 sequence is CSVRISVANAGEQYF. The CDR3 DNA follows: TGCAGCGTCAGGATTTCGGTAGCCAATGCGGGGGAGCAGTACTTC.

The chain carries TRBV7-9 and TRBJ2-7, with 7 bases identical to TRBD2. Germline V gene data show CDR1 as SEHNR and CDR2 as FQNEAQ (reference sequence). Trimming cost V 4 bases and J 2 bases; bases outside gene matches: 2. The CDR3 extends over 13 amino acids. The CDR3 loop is CASSSTSTYEQYF. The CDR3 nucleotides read TGTGCCAGCAGCTCGACTAGCACCTACGAGCAGTACTTC.

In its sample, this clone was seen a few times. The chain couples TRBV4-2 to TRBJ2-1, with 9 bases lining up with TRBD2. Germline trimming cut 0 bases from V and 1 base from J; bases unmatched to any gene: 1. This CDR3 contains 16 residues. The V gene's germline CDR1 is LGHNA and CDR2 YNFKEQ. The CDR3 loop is CASSQEAGGSYNEQFF. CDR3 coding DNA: TGTGCCAGCAGCCAAGAAGCGGGGGGTTCCTACAATGAGCAGTTCTTC.

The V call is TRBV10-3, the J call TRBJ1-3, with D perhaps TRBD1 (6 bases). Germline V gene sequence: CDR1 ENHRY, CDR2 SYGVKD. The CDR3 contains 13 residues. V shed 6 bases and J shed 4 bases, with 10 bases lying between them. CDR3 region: CAIRGQGGNTIYF. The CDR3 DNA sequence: TGTGCCATCAGAGGTCAGGGGGGAAACACCATATATTTT.

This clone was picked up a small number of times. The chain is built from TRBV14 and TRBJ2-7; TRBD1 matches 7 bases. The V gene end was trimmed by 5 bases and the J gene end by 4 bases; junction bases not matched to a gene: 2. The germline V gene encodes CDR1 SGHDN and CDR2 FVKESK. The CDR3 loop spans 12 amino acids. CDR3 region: CASSDREYEQYF. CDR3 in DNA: TGTGCCAGCAGCGACAGGGAGTACGAGCAGTACTTC.

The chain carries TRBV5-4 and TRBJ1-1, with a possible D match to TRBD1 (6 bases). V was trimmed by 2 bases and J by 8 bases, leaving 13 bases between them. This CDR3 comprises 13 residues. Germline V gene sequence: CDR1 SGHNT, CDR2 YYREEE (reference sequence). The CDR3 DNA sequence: TGTGCCAGCAGCTTATCCCGGGACATAGAAGCTTTCTTT. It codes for CASSLSRDIEAFF.

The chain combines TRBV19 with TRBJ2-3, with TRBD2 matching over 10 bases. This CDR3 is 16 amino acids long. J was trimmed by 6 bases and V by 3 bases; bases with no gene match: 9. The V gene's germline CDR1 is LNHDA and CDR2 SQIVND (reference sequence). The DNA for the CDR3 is TGTGCCAGTAGTATGAGGGCGAGCGGGGGGGCTGATACGCAGTATTTT. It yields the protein CASSMRASGGADTQYF. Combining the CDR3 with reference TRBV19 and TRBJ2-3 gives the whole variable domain DGGITQSPKYLFRKEGQNVTLSCEQNLNHDAMYWYRQDPGQGLRLIYYSQIVNDFQKGDIAEGYSVSREKKESFPLTVTSAQKNPTAFYLCASSMRASGGADTQYFGPGTRLTVL.

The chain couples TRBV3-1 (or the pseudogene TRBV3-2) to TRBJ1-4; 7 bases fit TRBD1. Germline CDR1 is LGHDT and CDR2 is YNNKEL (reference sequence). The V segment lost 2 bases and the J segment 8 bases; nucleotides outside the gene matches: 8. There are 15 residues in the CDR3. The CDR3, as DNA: TGTGCCAGCAGCCAACTTGGAGGGGGCAAGGAAAAACTGTTTTTT. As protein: CASSQLGGGKEKLFF.

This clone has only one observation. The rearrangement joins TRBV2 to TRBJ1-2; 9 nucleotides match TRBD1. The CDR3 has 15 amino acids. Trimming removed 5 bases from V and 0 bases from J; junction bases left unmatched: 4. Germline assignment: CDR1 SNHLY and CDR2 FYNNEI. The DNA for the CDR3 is TGTGCCAGCAGTCGGGACAGGGTAGCTAACTATGGCTACACCTTC. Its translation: CASSRDRVANYGYTF.

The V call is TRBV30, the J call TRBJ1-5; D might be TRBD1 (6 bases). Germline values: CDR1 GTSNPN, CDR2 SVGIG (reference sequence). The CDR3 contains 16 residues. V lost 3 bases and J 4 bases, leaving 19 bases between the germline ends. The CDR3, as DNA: TGTGCCTGGAGATACAGGGCCGGGAATGATAATCAGCCCCAGCATTTT. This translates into CAWRYRAGNDNQPQHF.

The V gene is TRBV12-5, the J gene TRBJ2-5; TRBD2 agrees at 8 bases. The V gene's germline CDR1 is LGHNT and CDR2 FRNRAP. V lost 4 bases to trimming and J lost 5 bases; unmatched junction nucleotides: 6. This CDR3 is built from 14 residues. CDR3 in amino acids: CASGSGSSGETQYF. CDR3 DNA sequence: TGTGCTAGTGGTTCCGGCTCTAGCGGGGAGACCCAGTACTTC.

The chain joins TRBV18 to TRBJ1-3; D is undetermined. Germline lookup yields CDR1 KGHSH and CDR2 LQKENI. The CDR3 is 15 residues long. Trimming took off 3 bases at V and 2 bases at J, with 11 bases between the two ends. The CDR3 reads CASSPQVGPGNTIYF. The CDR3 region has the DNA TGTGCCAGCTCACCGCAGGTTGGCCCTGGAAACACCATATATTTT.

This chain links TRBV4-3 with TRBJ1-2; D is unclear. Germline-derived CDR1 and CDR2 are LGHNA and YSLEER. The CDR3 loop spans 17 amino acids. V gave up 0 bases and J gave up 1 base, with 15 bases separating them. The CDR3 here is CASSQDYSGSFNYGYTF. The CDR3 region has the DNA TGCGCCAGCAGCCAAGATTATTCTGGGAGTTTTAACTATGGCTACACCTTC.

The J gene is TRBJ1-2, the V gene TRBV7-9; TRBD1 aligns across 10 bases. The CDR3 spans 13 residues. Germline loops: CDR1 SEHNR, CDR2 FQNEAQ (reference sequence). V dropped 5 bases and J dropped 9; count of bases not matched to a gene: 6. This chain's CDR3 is CASSQTGGRSYTF. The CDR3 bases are TGTGCCAGCAGCCAGACAGGGGGCAGGAGCTACACCTTC. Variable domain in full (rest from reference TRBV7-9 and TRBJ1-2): DTGVSQNPRHKITKRGQNVTFRCDPISEHNRLYWYRQTLGQGPEFLTYFQNEAQLEKSRLLSDRFSAERPKGSFSTLEIQRTEQGDSAMYLCASSQTGGRSYTFGSGTRLTVV.

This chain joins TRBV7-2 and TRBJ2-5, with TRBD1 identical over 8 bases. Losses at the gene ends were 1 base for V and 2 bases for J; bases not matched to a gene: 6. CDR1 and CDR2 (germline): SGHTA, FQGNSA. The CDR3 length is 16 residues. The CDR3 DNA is TGTGCCAGCAGCTTAGGGGCCACAGGGGGGCAAGAGACCCAGTACTTC. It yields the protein CASSLGATGGQETQYF.

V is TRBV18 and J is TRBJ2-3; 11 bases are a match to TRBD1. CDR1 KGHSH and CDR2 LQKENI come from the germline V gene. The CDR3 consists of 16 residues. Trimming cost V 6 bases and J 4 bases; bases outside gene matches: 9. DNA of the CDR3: TGTGCCAGCTCGCCCGGGACAGGGGGTTCGGCAGATACGCAGTATTTT. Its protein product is CASSPGTGGSADTQYF.

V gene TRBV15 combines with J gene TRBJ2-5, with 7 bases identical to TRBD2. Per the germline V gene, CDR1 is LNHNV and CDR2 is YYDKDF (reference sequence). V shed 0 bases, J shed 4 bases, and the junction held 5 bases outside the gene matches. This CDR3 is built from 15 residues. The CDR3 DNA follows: TGTGCCACCAGCAGAGATAGGCGACTAGCAGAGACCCAGTACTTC. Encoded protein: CATSRDRRLAETQYF.

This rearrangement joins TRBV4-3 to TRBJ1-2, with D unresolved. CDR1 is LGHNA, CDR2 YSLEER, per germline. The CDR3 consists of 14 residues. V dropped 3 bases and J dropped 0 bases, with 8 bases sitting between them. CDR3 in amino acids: CASSQQVANYGYTF. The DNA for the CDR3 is TGCGCCAGCAGCCAGCAGGTTGCTAACTATGGCTACACCTTC.

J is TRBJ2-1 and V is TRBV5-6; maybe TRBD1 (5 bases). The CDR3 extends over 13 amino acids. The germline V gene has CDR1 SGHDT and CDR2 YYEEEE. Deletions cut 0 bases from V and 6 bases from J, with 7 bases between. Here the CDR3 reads CASSLGRANEQFF. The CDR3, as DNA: TGTGCCAGCAGCTTGGGCAGGGCCAATGAGCAGTTCTTC.

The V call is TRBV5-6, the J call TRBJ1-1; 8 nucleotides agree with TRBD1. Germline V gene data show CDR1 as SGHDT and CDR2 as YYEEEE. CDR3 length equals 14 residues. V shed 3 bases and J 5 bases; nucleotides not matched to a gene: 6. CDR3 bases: TGTGCCAGCAGCTACCAGGGGGCGAGGACTGAAGCTTTCTTT. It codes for CASSYQGARTEAFF.

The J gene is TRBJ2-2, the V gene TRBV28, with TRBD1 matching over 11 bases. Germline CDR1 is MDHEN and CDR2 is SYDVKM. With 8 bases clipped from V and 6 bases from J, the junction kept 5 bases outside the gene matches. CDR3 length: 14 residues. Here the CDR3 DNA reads TGTGCCAGCCGGGGACAGGGGGGAGCCGGGGAGCTGTTTTTT. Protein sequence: CASRGQGGAGELFF.

The CDR3 spells CASSLSGAALGQYF. CDR3 coding DNA: TGTGCCAGCAGCCTAAGCGGGGCGGCTTTAGGGCAGTATTTT. The chain joins TRBV6-2 or TRBV6-3 to TRBJ2-3, with 7 bases that match TRBD2. This CDR3 has 14 amino acids. Germline V gene sequence: CDR1 MNHEY, CDR2 SVGEGT. The J segment lost 11 bases and the V segment lost 6 bases, leaving 14 bases of the junction unmatched.